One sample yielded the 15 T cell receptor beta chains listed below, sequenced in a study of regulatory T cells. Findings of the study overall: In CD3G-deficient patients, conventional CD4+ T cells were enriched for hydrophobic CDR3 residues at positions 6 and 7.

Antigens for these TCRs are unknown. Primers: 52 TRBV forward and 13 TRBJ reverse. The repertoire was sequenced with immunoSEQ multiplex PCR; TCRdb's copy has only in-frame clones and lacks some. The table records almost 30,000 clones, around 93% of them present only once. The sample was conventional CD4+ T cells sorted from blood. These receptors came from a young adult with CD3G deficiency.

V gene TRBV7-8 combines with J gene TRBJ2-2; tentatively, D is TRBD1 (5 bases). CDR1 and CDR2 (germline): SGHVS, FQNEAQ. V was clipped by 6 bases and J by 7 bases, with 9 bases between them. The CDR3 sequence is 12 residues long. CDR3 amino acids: CASRGHGGELFF. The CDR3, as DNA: TGTGCCAGCAGGGGGCACGGCGGGGAGCTGTTTTTT.

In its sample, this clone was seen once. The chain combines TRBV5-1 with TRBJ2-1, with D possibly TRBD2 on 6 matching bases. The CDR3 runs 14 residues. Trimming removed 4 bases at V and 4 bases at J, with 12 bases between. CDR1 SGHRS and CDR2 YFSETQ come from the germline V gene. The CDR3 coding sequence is TGCGCCAGCAGCCCGGGACTTGCGTACAATGAGCAGTTCTTC. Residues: CASSPGLAYNEQFF.

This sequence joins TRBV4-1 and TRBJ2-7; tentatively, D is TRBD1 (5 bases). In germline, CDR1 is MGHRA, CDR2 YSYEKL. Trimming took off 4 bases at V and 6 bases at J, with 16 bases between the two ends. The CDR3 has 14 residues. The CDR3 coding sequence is TGCGCCAGCAGCCTCCAGGTCAGGGTTTCCGAGCAGTACTTC. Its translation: CASSLQVRVSEQYF.

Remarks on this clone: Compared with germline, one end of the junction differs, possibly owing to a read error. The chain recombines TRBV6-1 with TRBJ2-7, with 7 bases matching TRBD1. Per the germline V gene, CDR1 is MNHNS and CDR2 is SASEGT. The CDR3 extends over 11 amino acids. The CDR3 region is CASSGYGTAIF. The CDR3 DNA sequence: TGTGCCAGCAGTGGATACGGGACAGCCATCTTC.

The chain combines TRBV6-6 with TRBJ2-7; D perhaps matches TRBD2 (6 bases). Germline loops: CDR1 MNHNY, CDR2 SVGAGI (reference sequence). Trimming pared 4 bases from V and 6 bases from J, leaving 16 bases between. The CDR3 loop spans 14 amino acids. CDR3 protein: CASSWGDLQSEQYF. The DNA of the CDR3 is TGTGCCAGCAGTTGGGGGGATCTACAGAGCGAGCAGTACTTC.

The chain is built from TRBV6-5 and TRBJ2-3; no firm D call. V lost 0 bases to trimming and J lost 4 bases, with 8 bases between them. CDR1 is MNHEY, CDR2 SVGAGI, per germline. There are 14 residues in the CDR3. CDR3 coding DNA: TGTGCCAGCAGTTACTCCGGTTTTTCAGATACGCAGTATTTT. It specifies CASSYSGFSDTQYF.

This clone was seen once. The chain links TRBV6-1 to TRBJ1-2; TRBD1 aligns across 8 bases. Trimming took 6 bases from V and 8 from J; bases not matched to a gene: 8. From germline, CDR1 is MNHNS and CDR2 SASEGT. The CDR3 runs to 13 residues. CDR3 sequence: CASSVRGREGYTF. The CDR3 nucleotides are TGTGCCAGCAGCGTCAGGGGGCGCGAGGGCTACACCTTC.

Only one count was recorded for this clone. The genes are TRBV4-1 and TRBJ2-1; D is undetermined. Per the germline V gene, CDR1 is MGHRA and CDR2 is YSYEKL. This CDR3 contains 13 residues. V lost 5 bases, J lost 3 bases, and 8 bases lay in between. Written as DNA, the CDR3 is TGCGCCAGCAGCTACGAATTCTACAATGAGCAGTTCTTC. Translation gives CASSYEFYNEQFF.

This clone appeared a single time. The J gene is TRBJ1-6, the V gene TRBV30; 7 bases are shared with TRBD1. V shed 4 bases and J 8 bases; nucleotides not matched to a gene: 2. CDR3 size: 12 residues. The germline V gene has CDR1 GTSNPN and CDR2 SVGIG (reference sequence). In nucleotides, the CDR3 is TGTGCCTGGAACAGGGGCGATTCACCCCTCCACTTT. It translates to CAWNRGDSPLHF.

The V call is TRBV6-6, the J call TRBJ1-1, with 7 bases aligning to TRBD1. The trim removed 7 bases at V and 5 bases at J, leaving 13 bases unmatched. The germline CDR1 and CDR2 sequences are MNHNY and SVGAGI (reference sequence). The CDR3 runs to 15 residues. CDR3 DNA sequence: TGTGCCAGCACCCTCTCGACAGGGTTTCAGACTGAAGCTTTCTTT. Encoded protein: CASTLSTGFQTEAFF.

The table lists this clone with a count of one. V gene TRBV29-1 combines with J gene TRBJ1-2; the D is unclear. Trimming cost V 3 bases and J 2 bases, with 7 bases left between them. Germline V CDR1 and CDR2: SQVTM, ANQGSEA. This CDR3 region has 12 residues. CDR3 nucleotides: TGCAGCGTTGACGGCCAGAACTATGGCTACACCTTC. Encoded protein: CSVDGQNYGYTF.

The CDR3 DNA is TGTGCCAGCAGCACCGCGGGACTGGCAGATACGCAGTATTTT. It is translated as CASSTAGLADTQYF. The chain recombines TRBV6-1 with TRBJ2-3, with TRBD2 as a possible D gene (6 bases). Trimming pared 6 bases from V and 4 bases from J, leaving 14 bases between. CDR1 MNHNS and CDR2 SASEGT come from the germline V gene. The CDR3 is made up of 14 amino acids.

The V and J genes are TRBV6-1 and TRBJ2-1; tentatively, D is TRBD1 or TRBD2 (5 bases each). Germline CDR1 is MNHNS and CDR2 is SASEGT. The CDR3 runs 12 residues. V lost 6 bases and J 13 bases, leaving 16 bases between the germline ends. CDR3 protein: CASRIGTGSQFF. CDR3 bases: TGTGCCAGCAGGATAGGGACGGGGAGTCAGTTCTTC.

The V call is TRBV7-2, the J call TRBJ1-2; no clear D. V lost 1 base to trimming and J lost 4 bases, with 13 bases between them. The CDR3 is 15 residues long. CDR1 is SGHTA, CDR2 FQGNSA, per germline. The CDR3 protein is CASSLGTFRPYGYTF. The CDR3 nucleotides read TGTGCCAGCAGCTTAGGAACATTCAGGCCCTATGGCTACACCTTC.

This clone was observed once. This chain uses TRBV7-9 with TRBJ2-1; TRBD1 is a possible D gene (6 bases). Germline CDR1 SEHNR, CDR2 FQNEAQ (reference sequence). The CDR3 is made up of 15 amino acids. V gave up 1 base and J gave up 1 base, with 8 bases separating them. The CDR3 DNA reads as TGTGCCAGCAGCTTAGGTCAGGGGTCCTACAATGAGCAGTTCTTC. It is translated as CASSLGQGSYNEQFF. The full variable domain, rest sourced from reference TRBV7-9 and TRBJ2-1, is DTGVSQNPRHKITKRGQNVTFRCDPISEHNRLYWYRQTLGQGPEFLTYFQNEAQLEKSRLLSDRFSAERPKGSFSTLEIQRTEQGDSAMYLCASSLGQGSYNEQFFGPGTRLTVL.